These 12 T cell receptor beta chains came from one sample sequenced in a study of blood T cell repertoires in COVID-19. TCRdb keeps only in-frame clones here, not all; method: immunoSEQ multiplex PCR. The sample holds approximately 100,000 clones, around 90% seen once. The sequenced material came from peripheral blood. The receptors were gathered from a man between 70 and 80 years old with acute or convalescent COVID-19.

The chain joins TRBV19 to TRBJ1-6; tentative D call: TRBD1 (6 bases). CDR1 and CDR2 (germline): LNHDA, SQIVND (reference sequence). There are 16 residues in the CDR3. V was pared by 5 bases and J by 5 bases, with 16 bases between. In DNA form, the CDR3 reads TGTGCCAGTAGTGCCAATCAGGGGCCAGATAATTCACCCCTCCACTTT. Translating gives CASSANQGPDNSPLHF.

This chain joins TRBV12-3 or TRBV12-4 and TRBJ2-7; no firm D call. This CDR3 contains 12 residues. Trimming removed 3 bases at V and 4 bases at J, with 7 bases between. The CDR3 sequence: CASSFTQYEQYF. The CDR3 DNA follows: TGTGCCAGCAGTTTTACACAATACGAGCAGTACTTC.

The CDR3 coding sequence is TGTGCCAGCAGTGAAAGGGCAGCCTCGGGAGGCTACACCTTC. It yields the protein CASSERAASGGYTF. V is TRBV2 and J is TRBJ1-2; D not certain. The V and J ends lost 2 bases and 8 bases respectively, with 15 bases between them. CDR3 length equals 14 residues. Germline V CDR1 and CDR2: SNHLY, FYNNEI.

This chain connects TRBV23-1 to TRBJ1-1, with 7 bases lining up with TRBD1. TRBV23-1 is classed as an ORF, of uncertain function. The length of the CDR3 is 13 residues. Trimming removed 4 bases from V and 5 bases from J; junction bases left unmatched: 4. CDR3 nucleotides: TGCGCCAGCAGTCGACAGGGCGGAACTGAAGCTTTCTTT. Its translation is CASSRQGGTEAFF.

The chain uses TRBV11-3 and TRBJ2-5; TRBD2 matches at 8 bases. Germline CDR1 SGHNT, CDR2 YENEEA. The V segment lost 3 bases and the J segment 5 bases; nucleotides outside the gene matches: 8. CDR3 size: 15 residues. CDR3 bases: TGTGCCAGCAGCTTCAGTAGCGGGATTTTCGAGACCCAGTACTTC. This gives the protein CASSFSSGIFETQYF. Using reference TRBV11-3 and TRBJ2-5 for the parts outside the CDR3, the full variable domain is EAGVVQSPRYKIIEKKQPVAFWCNPISGHNTLYWYLQNLGQGPELLIRYENEEAVDDSQLPKDRFSAERLKGVDSTLKIQPAELGDSAVYLCASSFSSGIFETQYFGPGTRLLVL.

This rearrangement joins TRBV9 to TRBJ2-3, with 8 bases lining up with TRBD2. V dropped 0 bases and J dropped 4; count of bases not matched to a gene: 10. CDR1 and CDR2 from the germline V gene are SGDLS and YYNGEE. The CDR3 totals 17 residues. The CDR3 is CASSVGVQREKADTQYF. CDR3 in DNA: TGTGCCAGCAGCGTAGGGGTCCAGCGGGAGAAGGCAGATACGCAGTATTTT.

This chain uses TRBV3-1 (or the pseudogene TRBV3-2) with TRBJ1-2, with 8 positions matching TRBD1. The CDR3 sequence is 14 residues long. The germline gives CDR1 LGHDT, CDR2 YNNKEL (reference sequence). V lost 1 base and J lost 3; bases outside the gene matches: 1. CDR3 in amino acids: CASSQGTGYYGYTF. The CDR3 nucleotides are TGTGCCAGCAGCCAAGGGACAGGGTACTATGGCTACACCTTC.

There are a few counts of this clone. The chain is built from TRBV6-5 and TRBJ2-7; possibly TRBD2 for D (5 bases). Trimming took 6 bases from V and 6 from J, leaving 12 bases between them. CDR1 is MNHEY and CDR2 is SVGAGI in the germline V gene. The CDR3 totals 12 residues. In DNA form, the CDR3 reads TGTGCCAGCAGGGACTTAAATGGCGAGCAGTACTTC. Amino acid sequence: CASRDLNGEQYF.

This clone appeared a single time. This chain connects TRBV2 to TRBJ2-7; 10 bases match TRBD2. CDR3 length: 17 residues. V was clipped by 6 bases and J by 4 bases; unmatched bases: 15. The germline CDR1 and CDR2 sequences are SNHLY and FYNNEI. The DNA of the CDR3 is TGTGCCAGCAGCCTAGGAAACCTACTAGCGGGAAGGTACGAGCAGTACTTC. Its translation: CASSLGNLLAGRYEQYF.

The rearrangement joins TRBV11-3 to TRBJ2-1; 7 nucleotides align to TRBD2. The CDR3 runs 17 residues. Per germline, CDR1 SGHNT and CDR2 YENEEA. Trimming cost V 6 bases and J 5 bases; bases outside gene matches: 16. As DNA, the CDR3 is TGTGCCAGCAGTATCCAGATCCTAGCGGACGGGGACAATGAGCAGTTCTTC. The encoded protein is CASSIQILADGDNEQFF. The full variable domain, completed using reference TRBV11-3 and TRBJ2-1, is EAGVVQSPRYKIIEKKQPVAFWCNPISGHNTLYWYLQNLGQGPELLIRYENEEAVDDSQLPKDRFSAERLKGVDSTLKIQPAELGDSAVYLCASSIQILADGDNEQFFGPGTRLTVL.

This clone was seen a single time. V is TRBV18 and J is TRBJ2-1; D perhaps matches TRBD1 (6 bases). Trimming stripped 2 bases from V and 0 bases from J, with 11 bases between. Germline V gene data show CDR1 as KGHSH and CDR2 as LQKENI. The CDR3 totals 16 residues. CDR3 bases: TGTGCCAGCTCACCAGCCCTAGGGGGCTCCTACAATGAGCAGTTCTTC. Translation gives CASSPALGGSYNEQFF.

The rearrangement links TRBV24-1 to TRBJ2-1, with 9 bases identical to TRBD2. Trimming cost V 4 bases and J 8 bases; bases outside gene matches: 2. Germline CDR1 and CDR2: KGHDR and SFDVKD. The length of the CDR3 is 13 residues. CDR3 loop: CATSETSGYEQFF. The CDR3 DNA sequence: TGTGCCACCAGTGAAACTAGCGGGTATGAGCAGTTCTTC.